Listed here are 3 T cell receptor beta chains from one sample, sequenced in a study of blood T cell repertoires in COVID-19. Sequencing used immunoSEQ multiplex PCR; TCRdb keeps in-frame clones, though not all of them. The sample has some 270,000 clones, roughly 85% seen once. Material: PBMCs or T cells enriched from blood (not recorded which). The receptors were gathered from a woman in her 30s who had recovered from COVID-19.

The chain couples TRBV28 to TRBJ1-4; weak D call: TRBD1 (6 bases). The CDR3 sequence is 14 residues long. Trimming removed 6 bases from V and 4 bases from J, with 12 bases in between. The germline V gene encodes CDR1 MDHEN and CDR2 SYDVKM. The CDR3 bases are TGTGCCAGCAGCTCCGGACAGTTTAATGAAAAACTGTTTTTT. This translates into CASSSGQFNEKLFF.

V usage is TRBV19 and J usage is TRBJ1-2; 10 nucleotides align to TRBD1. The V gene's germline CDR1 is LNHDA and CDR2 SQIVND (reference sequence). J was trimmed by 8 bases and V by 6 bases; bases with no gene match: 6. This CDR3 spans 13 amino acids. The CDR3 spells CASRTGGSGGYTF. For the CDR3, the DNA is TGTGCCAGTAGGACAGGGGGCTCTGGAGGCTACACCTTC.

This chain uses TRBV27 with TRBJ2-7; tentative D call: TRBD2 (5 bases). V was cut by 0 bases and J by 4 bases, with 16 bases left in between. Germline lookup yields CDR1 MNHEY and CDR2 SMNVEV (reference sequence). This CDR3 has 16 amino acids. This CDR3 reads CASSLSKEERTYEQYF. In DNA form, the CDR3 reads TGTGCCAGCAGTTTATCGAAAGAGGAGCGGACTTACGAGCAGTACTTC.